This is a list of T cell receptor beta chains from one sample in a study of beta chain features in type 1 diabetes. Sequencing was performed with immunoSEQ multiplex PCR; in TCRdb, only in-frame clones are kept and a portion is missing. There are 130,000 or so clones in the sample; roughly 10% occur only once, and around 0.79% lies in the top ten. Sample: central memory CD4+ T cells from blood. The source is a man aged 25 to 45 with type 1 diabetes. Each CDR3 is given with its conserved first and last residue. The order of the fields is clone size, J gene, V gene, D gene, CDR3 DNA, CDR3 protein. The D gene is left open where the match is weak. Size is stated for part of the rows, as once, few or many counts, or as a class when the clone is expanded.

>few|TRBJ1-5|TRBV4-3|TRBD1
TGCGCCAGCAGCCAAGCCCGACAGGGGGCTTGGCCCCAGCATTTT
CASSQARQGAWPQHF
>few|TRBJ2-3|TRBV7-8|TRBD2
TGTGCCAGCAGCGACCGGGTCGGGGGGAAAACAGATACGCAGTATTTT
CASSDRVGGKTDTQYF
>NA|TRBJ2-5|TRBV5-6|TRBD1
TGTGCCAGCAGCCCAGGACAGGGGAGGGAGACCCAGTACTTC
CASSPGQGRETQYF
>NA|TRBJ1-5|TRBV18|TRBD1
TGTGCCAGCTCATCGAACTACAGGGGAAATCAGCCCCAGCATTTT
CASSSNYRGNQPQHF
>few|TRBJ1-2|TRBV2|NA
TGTGCCAGCACCAAACTCTACAGGGATGGCTACACCTTC
CASTKLYRDGYTF
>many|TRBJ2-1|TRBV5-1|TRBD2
TGCGCCAGCACTAGACTAGCGGGGGCACGCAATGAGCAGTTCTTC
CASTRLAGARNEQFF
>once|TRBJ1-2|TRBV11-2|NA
TGTGCCAGCAGCCCAGGGTCCAATTTCTATGGCTACACCTTC
CASSPGSNFYGYTF
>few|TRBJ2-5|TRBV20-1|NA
TGCAGTGCCAGCCGGTCGGGGACCCAGTACTTC
CSASRSGTQYF
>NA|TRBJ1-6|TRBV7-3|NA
TGTGCCAGCAGCCTAGCAGGGGAAGGCTCACCCCTCCACTTT
CASSLAGEGSPLHF
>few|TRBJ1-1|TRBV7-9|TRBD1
TGTGCCAGCAGCTTAGACAGGGGGCCCACTGAAGCTTTCTTT
CASSLDRGPTEAFF
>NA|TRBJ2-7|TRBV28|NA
TGTGCCAGCAGTACGAGCGGATTTTCCTACGAGCAGTACTTC
CASSTSGFSYEQYF
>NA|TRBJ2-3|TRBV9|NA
TGTGCCAGCAGCGTAGATGATGATCGGACAGATACGCAGTATTTT
CASSVDDDRTDTQYF
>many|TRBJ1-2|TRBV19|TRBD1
TGTGCCAGTACGGACCGGGACAGGGCTTTTGGCTACACCTTC
CASTDRDRAFGYTF
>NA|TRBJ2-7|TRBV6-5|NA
TGTGCCAGCAGTTCGGCCGGGGCCGGGAGCTACGAGCAGTACTTC
CASSSAGAGSYEQYF
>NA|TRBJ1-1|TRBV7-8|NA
TGTGCCAGCAGCTCCGCTCGACAGGAGAACACTGAAGCTTTCTTT
CASSSARQENTEAFF
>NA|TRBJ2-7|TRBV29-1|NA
TGCAGCGCTGCGGACTTCGGCTCCTACGAGCAGTACTTC
CSAADFGSYEQYF
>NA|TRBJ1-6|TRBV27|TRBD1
TGTGCCAGTAGCCTTGGACAGGGGTTGGAGAATTCACCCCTCCACTTT
CASSLGQGLENSPLHF
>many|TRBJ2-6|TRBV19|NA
TGTGCCAGTAGTCCCCAGGTGGCTGGGGCCAACGTCCTGACTTTC
CASSPQVAGANVLTF
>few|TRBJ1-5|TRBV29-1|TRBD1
TGCAGCGTTGGACAGGGAAGTGGTCAGCCCCAGCATTTT
CSVGQGSGQPQHF
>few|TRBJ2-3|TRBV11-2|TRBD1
TGTGCCAGCAGCCCGGGACAGACAGATACGCAGTATTTT
CASSPGQTDTQYF
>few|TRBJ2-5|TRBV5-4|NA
TGTGCCAGCAGCTTGCGCGGGGCGGGACAAGAGACCCAGTACTTC
CASSLRGAGQETQYF
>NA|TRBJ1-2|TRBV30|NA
TGTGCCTGGAGTCCTATAAACGCGGGCTACACCTTC
CAWSPINAGYTF
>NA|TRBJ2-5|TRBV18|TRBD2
TGTGCCAGCTCACCAGGGAGGGCGAGAGAGACCCAGTACTTC
CASSPGRARETQYF
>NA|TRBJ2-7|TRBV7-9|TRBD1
TGTGCCAGCAGCTTAGCCGGGACAGGGGGTTACGAGCAGTACTTC
CASSLAGTGGYEQYF
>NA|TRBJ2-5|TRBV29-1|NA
TGCAGCGTTCTCGAGGGGGCGGGGGAGACCCAGTACTTC
CSVLEGAGETQYF
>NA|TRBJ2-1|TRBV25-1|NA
TGTGCCAGCAGCCCGAATGAGCAGTTCTTC
CASSPNEQFF
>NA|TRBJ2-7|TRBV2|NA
TGTGCCAGCAGAGCCCAGGGAACGGAGAAGGAGTACTTC
CASRAQGTEKEYF
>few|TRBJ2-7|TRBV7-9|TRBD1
TGTGCCAGCTCCCGACAGGGGGTTTCCTACGAGCAGTACTTC
CASSRQGVSYEQYF
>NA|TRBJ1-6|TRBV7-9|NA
TGTGCCAGCAGCTTAGGGACAGAGAGCTCCTATAATTCACCCCTCCACTTT
CASSLGTESSYNSPLHF
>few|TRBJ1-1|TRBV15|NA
TGTGCCACCAGCAGAGGGGACATGAACACTGAAGCTTTCTTT
CATSRGDMNTEAFF
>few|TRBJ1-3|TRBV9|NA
TGTGCCAGCAGCGTAGTTGGCGGCTCTGGAAACACCATATATTTT
CASSVVGGSGNTIYF
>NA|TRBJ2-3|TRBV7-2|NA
TGTGCCAGCACCACTTCGGGAGTCACAGATACGCAGTATTTT
CASTTSGVTDTQYF
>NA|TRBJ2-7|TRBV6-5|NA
TGTGCCAGCAGTGCGGACAGGGAGGGTTTTAAGTACTTC
CASSADREGFKYF
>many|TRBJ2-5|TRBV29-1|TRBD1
TGCAGCGTTTGGGGAGGATCGGGACAGGGGTCCTTAGAGACCCAGTACTTC
CSVWGGSGQGSLETQYF
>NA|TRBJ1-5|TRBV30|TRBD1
TGTGCCTGGAGGCAGGGGGATCAGCCCCAGCATTTT
CAWRQGDQPQHF
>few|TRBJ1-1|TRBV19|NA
TGTGCCAGTAGTGAGCCCCGAGGGAACACTGAAGCTTTCTTT
CASSEPRGNTEAFF
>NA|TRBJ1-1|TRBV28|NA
TGTGCCAGCAGTTACAGACTAACTGAAGCTTTCTTT
CASSYRLTEAFF
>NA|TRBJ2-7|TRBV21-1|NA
TGTGCCAGCAGCCGACTGACAGCCTCCTACGAGCAGTACTTC
CASSRLTASYEQYF
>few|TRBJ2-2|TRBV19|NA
TGTGCCAGTAGGCCGGGGTCTTCGAACACCGGGGAGCTGTTTTTT
CASRPGSSNTGELFF
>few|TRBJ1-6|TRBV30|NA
TGTGCCTGGAGGGGTGGCAGGGTAGTGTCACCCCTCCACTTT
CAWRGGRVVSPLHF
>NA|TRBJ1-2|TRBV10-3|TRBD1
TGTGCCATCAGTGACCTCGACAGGGGGATCTATGGCTACACCTTC
CAISDLDRGIYGYTF
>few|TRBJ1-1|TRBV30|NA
TGTGCCTGGAGTGTGTCGGGGGTGAACACTGAAGCTTTCTTT
CAWSVSGVNTEAFF
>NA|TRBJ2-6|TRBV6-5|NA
TGTGCCAGCCAGAACTCTGGGGCCAACGTCCTGACTTTC
CASQNSGANVLTF
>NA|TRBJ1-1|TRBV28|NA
TGTGCCAGCAGGTGGACAGAGAACACTGAAGCTTTCTTT
CASRWTENTEAFF
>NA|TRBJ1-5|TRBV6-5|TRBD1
TGTGCCAGCTTAAGACAGGGGGATCAGCCCCAGCATTTT
CASLRQGDQPQHF
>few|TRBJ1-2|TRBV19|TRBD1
TGTGCCAGCCGGCGGACAGGGGATAGTGGCTACACCTTC
CASRRTGDSGYTF
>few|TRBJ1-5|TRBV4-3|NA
TGCGCCAGCAGCCTAACGGGGGGGAATCAGCCCCAGCATTTT
CASSLTGGNQPQHF
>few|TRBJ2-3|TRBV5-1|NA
TGCGCCAGCAGCGCTCGAAGCGGACTCGGCACAGATACGCAGTATTTT
CASSARSGLGTDTQYF
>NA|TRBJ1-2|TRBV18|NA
TGTGCCAGCTCACCTCCGAGTACAGAGAACTATGGCTACACCTTC
CASSPPSTENYGYTF
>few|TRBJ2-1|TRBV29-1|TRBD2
TGCAGCGTTGGAATAGCGGGGGCCGTCAATGAGCAGTTCTTC
CSVGIAGAVNEQFF
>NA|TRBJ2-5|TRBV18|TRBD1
TGTGCCAGCTCGCCCGGACAGGAAGAGACCCAGTACTTC
CASSPGQEETQYF
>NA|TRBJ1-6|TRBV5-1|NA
TGCGCCAGCAGCTTGGTGGACAGTGAACGTTCACCCCTCCACTTT
CASSLVDSERSPLHF
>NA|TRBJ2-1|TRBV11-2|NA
TGTGCCAGCAGCTTGGCGGGTCGAGAGGCCTACAATGAGCAGTTCTTC
CASSLAGREAYNEQFF
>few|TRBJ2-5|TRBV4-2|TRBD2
TGTGCCAGCAGCCCATCTAGCGGGGTAGGGGAGACCCAGTACTTC
CASSPSSGVGETQYF
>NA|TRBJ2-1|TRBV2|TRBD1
TGTGCCAGCACCAGACAGGGCTCCTACAATGAGCAGTTCTTC
CASTRQGSYNEQFF
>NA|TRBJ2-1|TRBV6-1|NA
TGTGCCAGCAGTGAAGGGAACTCCCACAGTGAGCAGTTCTTC
CASSEGNSHSEQFF
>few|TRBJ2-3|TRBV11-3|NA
TGTGCCAGCAGCTTAGGAGACTGGCGGGGAGAAGATACGCAGTATTTT
CASSLGDWRGEDTQYF
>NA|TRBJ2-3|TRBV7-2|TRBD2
TGTGCCAGCAGCTTAAGTGGGGGGGGAGATACGCAGTATTTT
CASSLSGGGDTQYF